These T cell receptor beta chains were read from a single sample in a study of blood T cell repertoires in COVID-19. The protocol was immunoSEQ multiplex PCR, while the TCRdb copy is restricted to in-frame clones and leaves out a portion. Among hundreds of thousands of clones listed, roughly 87% were seen once. The sample was peripheral blood. All receptors come from a human donor in a cohort sampled during active COVID-19. Each CDR3 is given with its conserved first and last residue. Each record gives: CDR3 DNA, CDR3 protein, J gene, V gene, clone size, D gene. A D gene is named only where the DNA matches it firmly. Expanded clones get a size class; other rows say once, few or many, or leave the size out.

CDR3nt: TGTGCCAGCACCGGGACAGGTCGGTCGGAAGAAAAACTGTTTTTT
CDR3aa: CASTGTGRSEEKLFF
j_gene: TRBJ1-4
v_gene: TRBV28
abundance: few
d_gene: TRBD1

CDR3nt: TGTGCCAGCAGCCCTTGGGAGCGATCGTACTATGATCAGCCCCAGCATTTT
CDR3aa: CASSPWERSYYDQPQHF
j_gene: TRBJ1-5
v_gene: TRBV5-8
abundance: once
d_gene: -

CDR3nt: TGTGCCAGCAGCTTAACGGACAGGGTTGATGGCATTCAGTACTTC
CDR3aa: CASSLTDRVDGIQYF
j_gene: TRBJ2-4
v_gene: TRBV7-9
abundance: -
d_gene: TRBD1

CDR3nt: TGTGCCAGCCGTTGGCTAGCGGGATCCTATAGCACAGATACGCAGTATTTT
CDR3aa: CASRWLAGSYSTDTQYF
j_gene: TRBJ2-3
v_gene: TRBV27
abundance: -
d_gene: TRBD2

CDR3nt: TGTGCCTGGAGCTCGACAGGGGGCCTCGATGGCTACACCTTC
CDR3aa: CAWSSTGGLDGYTF
j_gene: TRBJ1-2
v_gene: TRBV30
abundance: once
d_gene: TRBD1

CDR3nt: TGTGCCAGCAGCCAACCGCTATTCTATGGCTACACCTTC
CDR3aa: CASSQPLFYGYTF
j_gene: TRBJ1-2
v_gene: TRBV7-8
abundance: few
d_gene: -

CDR3nt: TGTGCCAGCAGCCCCTCGGCAGGGGGAACTGAAGCTTTCTTT
CDR3aa: CASSPSAGGTEAFF
j_gene: TRBJ1-1
v_gene: TRBV7-9
abundance: -
d_gene: TRBD1

CDR3nt: TGTGCCAGCAGGCAATCGTCCGGGTCCATGGTAGCTTTCTTT
CDR3aa: CASRQSSGSMVAFF
j_gene: TRBJ1-1
v_gene: TRBV28
abundance: -
d_gene: -

CDR3nt: TGTGCCTGGAGTGTGAACAGGGGTAATTCACCCCTCCACTTT
CDR3aa: CAWSVNRGNSPLHF
j_gene: TRBJ1-6
v_gene: TRBV30
abundance: -
d_gene: TRBD1

CDR3nt: TGTGCCAGCAGCTTGGCGGGGATGAACACTGAAGCTTTCTTT
CDR3aa: CASSLAGMNTEAFF
j_gene: TRBJ1-1
v_gene: TRBV5-4
abundance: -
d_gene: -

CDR3nt: TGCGCCAGCAGCCCGCACTTGGAAGAGACCCAGTACTTC
CDR3aa: CASSPHLEETQYF
j_gene: TRBJ2-5
v_gene: TRBV5-1
abundance: -
d_gene: -

CDR3nt: TGTGCCAGCAGTTTTGGTGTTGGCGAGACCCAGTACTTC
CDR3aa: CASSFGVGETQYF
j_gene: TRBJ2-5
v_gene: TRBV12-3/TRBV12-4
abundance: -
d_gene: -

CDR3nt: TGCGCCAGCAGCGCCGGACTAGCGGGACCTTACAATGAGCAGTTCTTC
CDR3aa: CASSAGLAGPYNEQFF
j_gene: TRBJ2-1
v_gene: TRBV5-1
abundance: -
d_gene: TRBD2

CDR3nt: TGTGCCAGCAGCCCAGGGTGGGCCTCGAACACCGGGGAGCTGTTTTTT
CDR3aa: CASSPGWASNTGELFF
j_gene: TRBJ2-2
v_gene: TRBV11-2
abundance: once
d_gene: -

CDR3nt: TGTGCCATCAGTGAGTTGGAGGACTCCTACACCTTC
CDR3aa: CAISELEDSYTF
j_gene: TRBJ1-2
v_gene: TRBV10-3
abundance: -
d_gene: -

CDR3nt: TGTGCCAGCAGTTTACAGGGGTCTGGAAACACCATATATTTT
CDR3aa: CASSLQGSGNTIYF
j_gene: TRBJ1-3
v_gene: TRBV6-5
abundance: -
d_gene: TRBD1

CDR3nt: TGTGCCAGCAGTCCAGGGGACTATGGCTACACCTTC
CDR3aa: CASSPGDYGYTF
j_gene: TRBJ1-2
v_gene: TRBV3-1/TRBV3-2
abundance: few
d_gene: -

CDR3nt: TGTGCCAGCAGTGAATCGGGGACAGTGAATCAGCCCCAGCATTTT
CDR3aa: CASSESGTVNQPQHF
j_gene: TRBJ1-5
v_gene: TRBV2
abundance: -
d_gene: TRBD1

CDR3nt: TGTGCCACCAGTAATAGCGGGAGGAGGAACTACAATGAGCAGTTCTTC
CDR3aa: CATSNSGRRNYNEQFF
j_gene: TRBJ2-1
v_gene: TRBV24-1
abundance: -
d_gene: TRBD2

CDR3nt: TGCGCCAGCAGCTTGGGTGGGGCGGAAGAGACCCAGTACTTC
CDR3aa: CASSLGGAEETQYF
j_gene: TRBJ2-5
v_gene: TRBV5-1
abundance: -
d_gene: -

CDR3nt: TGTGCCAGCAGCTCAGCGGACTTAGATCTATATGGCTACACCTTC
CDR3aa: CASSSADLDLYGYTF
j_gene: TRBJ1-2
v_gene: TRBV28
abundance: -
d_gene: -

CDR3nt: TGTGCCTGGACATTCTCCAAGGGGGCTACAGATACGCAGTATTTT
CDR3aa: CAWTFSKGATDTQYF
j_gene: TRBJ2-3
v_gene: TRBV30
abundance: once
d_gene: TRBD1

CDR3nt: TGTGCCAGCAGACGCTCTAGCGGGACCGGGGAGCTGTTTTTT
CDR3aa: CASRRSSGTGELFF
j_gene: TRBJ2-2
v_gene: TRBV7-9
abundance: -
d_gene: TRBD2

CDR3nt: TGTGCCAGCAGCTTCGCGAACCTCGTTAATGAGCAGTTCTTC
CDR3aa: CASSFANLVNEQFF
j_gene: TRBJ2-1
v_gene: TRBV7-8
abundance: -
d_gene: -

CDR3nt: TGTGCCAGCAGCTCAAGCGTTAGGGGTGTTGGGGGCACAGATACGCAGTATTTT
CDR3aa: CASSSSVRGVGGTDTQYF
j_gene: TRBJ2-3
v_gene: TRBV11-2
abundance: -
d_gene: -

CDR3nt: TGTGCCAGCAGCCAAGATCCAGCTAGCGGAGACCCGTTCTTC
CDR3aa: CASSQDPASGDPFF
j_gene: TRBJ2-1
v_gene: TRBV4-2
abundance: -
d_gene: TRBD2

CDR3nt: TGTGCCAGCAGTTTAAACAGGGCCTATAATTCACCCCTCCACTTT
CDR3aa: CASSLNRAYNSPLHF
j_gene: TRBJ1-6
v_gene: TRBV27
abundance: -
d_gene: -

CDR3nt: TGTGCCAGCAGTCTAGGCGGGACAGCCCGCTCTGGAAACACCATATATTTT
CDR3aa: CASSLGGTARSGNTIYF
j_gene: TRBJ1-3
v_gene: TRBV5-4
abundance: few
d_gene: TRBD1

CDR3nt: TGCAGTGCTAGTGGTGGAGGGGTCTCACCCCTCCACTTT
CDR3aa: CSASGGGVSPLHF
j_gene: TRBJ1-6
v_gene: TRBV20-1
abundance: -
d_gene: -

CDR3nt: TGTGCCAGCAGTGGGTCGGCAGGGAGGACAGATACGCAGTATTTT
CDR3aa: CASSGSAGRTDTQYF
j_gene: TRBJ2-3
v_gene: TRBV25-1
abundance: -
d_gene: -

CDR3nt: TGTGCCAGCAGTGAAAAGTCGGCCAGGGGCTACTATGGCTACACCTTC
CDR3aa: CASSEKSARGYYGYTF
j_gene: TRBJ1-2
v_gene: TRBV2
abundance: once
d_gene: -

CDR3nt: TGTGCCAGCAGCATACGACTAGCGGGAGGGGTTACGCCCTACGAGCAGTACTTC
CDR3aa: CASSIRLAGGVTPYEQYF
j_gene: TRBJ2-7
v_gene: TRBV21-1
abundance: -
d_gene: -

CDR3nt: TGTGCCAGCAGCTTATCTTACGGGAGGGGGAACACCGGGGAGCTGTTTTTT
CDR3aa: CASSLSYGRGNTGELFF
j_gene: TRBJ2-2
v_gene: TRBV11-2
abundance: -
d_gene: TRBD2

CDR3nt: TGTGCCAGCAGACCCCTCAGCGGGATAGAGACCCAGTACTTC
CDR3aa: CASRPLSGIETQYF
j_gene: TRBJ2-5
v_gene: TRBV5-8
abundance: -
d_gene: TRBD2

CDR3nt: TGCGCCAGCAGCTTCAAACCCGGGGAGACCCAGTACTTC
CDR3aa: CASSFKPGETQYF
j_gene: TRBJ2-5
v_gene: TRBV5-1
abundance: -
d_gene: -

CDR3nt: TGCGCCAGCAGCCAAGATCGCGGGAGTCAGATTGGGGGGCAGTTCTTC
CDR3aa: CASSQDRGSQIGGQFF
j_gene: TRBJ2-1
v_gene: TRBV4-1
abundance: -
d_gene: TRBD2

CDR3nt: TGTGCCAGCAGAGACAACAAGGAGCCCCAGCATTTT
CDR3aa: CASRDNKEPQHF
j_gene: TRBJ1-5
v_gene: TRBV2
abundance: -
d_gene: -

CDR3nt: TGTGCCAGCAGCATGACAGGGAGGACTGAAGCTTTCTTT
CDR3aa: CASSMTGRTEAFF
j_gene: TRBJ1-1
v_gene: TRBV11-2
abundance: -
d_gene: TRBD1

CDR3nt: TGTGCCACCAAGCGGGAGGGACCTGGCGAGCAGTACTTC
CDR3aa: CATKREGPGEQYF
j_gene: TRBJ2-7
v_gene: TRBV11-2
abundance: -
d_gene: TRBD2

CDR3nt: TGTGCCAGCTCACCCGGGGGGGAGCAGCCCCAGCATTTT
CDR3aa: CASSPGGEQPQHF
j_gene: TRBJ1-5
v_gene: TRBV18
abundance: -
d_gene: -

CDR3nt: TGTGCCAGTGGGGGACAGGGAAGCAATCAGCCCCAGCATTTT
CDR3aa: CASGGQGSNQPQHF
j_gene: TRBJ1-5
v_gene: TRBV19
abundance: once
d_gene: TRBD1

CDR3nt: TGTGCCAGCAGTTTTGAAGGGAGGCAGCCCCAGCATTTT
CDR3aa: CASSFEGRQPQHF
j_gene: TRBJ1-5
v_gene: TRBV27
abundance: few
d_gene: -

CDR3nt: TGTGCCAGCAGCGTGAGACAGTACAATGAGCAGTTCTTC
CDR3aa: CASSVRQYNEQFF
j_gene: TRBJ2-1
v_gene: TRBV9
abundance: -
d_gene: -

CDR3nt: TGCAGTGCTAGTGTTGGGCCCGGGGAGCTGTTTTTT
CDR3aa: CSASVGPGELFF
j_gene: TRBJ2-2
v_gene: TRBV20-1
abundance: -
d_gene: -

CDR3nt: TGTGCCAGCAGCTTAGGGCCCCAGTACACTGAAGCTTTCTTT
CDR3aa: CASSLGPQYTEAFF
j_gene: TRBJ1-1
v_gene: TRBV11-2
abundance: -
d_gene: -

CDR3nt: TGTGCCAGCAGCGAAAACAGGGATCAGCCCCAGCATTTT
CDR3aa: CASSENRDQPQHF
j_gene: TRBJ1-5
v_gene: TRBV5-6
abundance: -
d_gene: -

CDR3nt: TGTGCCAGCACCCGAAGAAAGGCTAGCGGGAGGGAGACCCAGTACTTC
CDR3aa: CASTRRKASGRETQYF
j_gene: TRBJ2-5
v_gene: TRBV3-1/TRBV3-2
abundance: -
d_gene: TRBD2

CDR3nt: TGTGCCAGCAGTTTGATAGGACTCCTGAGCTCCTACAATGAGCAGTTCTTC
CDR3aa: CASSLIGLLSSYNEQFF
j_gene: TRBJ2-1
v_gene: TRBV28
abundance: few
d_gene: -

CDR3nt: TGTGCCAGCAGCTTAGAGGGACAGGTCTACGAGCAGTACTTC
CDR3aa: CASSLEGQVYEQYF
j_gene: TRBJ2-7
v_gene: TRBV11-2
abundance: -
d_gene: TRBD1

CDR3nt: TGCGCCAGCAGTCCCACTAGCTACGAGCAGTACTTC
CDR3aa: CASSPTSYEQYF
j_gene: TRBJ2-7
v_gene: TRBV10-2
abundance: few
d_gene: -

CDR3nt: TGTGCCAGCAGCCTCGCCCTGACTAGTGTTGAGACCCAGTACTTC
CDR3aa: CASSLALTSVETQYF
j_gene: TRBJ2-5
v_gene: TRBV5-4
abundance: -
d_gene: -

CDR3nt: TGTGCCAGCAGTGAAAGGGGATCGATAGTTCAGCCCCAGCATTTT
CDR3aa: CASSERGSIVQPQHF
j_gene: TRBJ1-5
v_gene: TRBV6-1
abundance: -
d_gene: -

CDR3nt: TGTGCCAGCAGCCAAGATCTTACAGGGGGGAATGGCTACACCTTC
CDR3aa: CASSQDLTGGNGYTF
j_gene: TRBJ1-2
v_gene: TRBV3-1/TRBV3-2
abundance: -
d_gene: TRBD1

CDR3nt: TGTGCCAGCAGCCTTCCCGCTAGCGGGACTGGCACAGATACGCAGTATTTT
CDR3aa: CASSLPASGTGTDTQYF
j_gene: TRBJ2-3
v_gene: TRBV3-1/TRBV3-2
abundance: -
d_gene: TRBD2